One sample yielded the 24 T cell receptor beta chains listed below, sequenced in a study of blood T cell repertoires in COVID-19. Method: immunoSEQ multiplex PCR; TCRdb's copy keeps in-frame clones and lacks some. The repertoire consists of 300,000 to 400,000 clones, with about 90% occurring once and the leading ten covering about 6%. The sequenced sample was peripheral blood. These receptors all stem from a woman aged 50 to 65 with COVID-19, enrolled during active disease.

The chain couples TRBV27 to TRBJ2-7, with TRBD2 matching over 8 bases. Germline values: CDR1 MNHEY, CDR2 SMNVEV (reference sequence). V shed 3 bases, J shed 2 bases, and the junction held 3 bases outside the gene matches. This CDR3 spans 14 amino acids. The CDR3 nucleotides read TGTGCCAGCAGTTTTGGGCGGGGGGCCTACGAGCAGTACTTC. Protein product: CASSFGRGAYEQYF.

This clone was detected only once. This chain joins TRBV11-2 and TRBJ2-7; 7 nucleotides line up with TRBD1. The CDR3 consists of 14 residues. V lost 6 bases and J lost 2; bases outside the gene matches: 7. CDR1 is SGHAT and CDR2 is FQNNGV in the germline V gene. The CDR3 sequence: CASRLGQSAYEQYF. DNA for the CDR3: TGTGCCAGCAGATTGGGACAGTCAGCCTACGAGCAGTACTTC.

The chain carries TRBV20-1 and TRBJ2-7, with D maybe TRBD1 (5 bases). Trimming stripped 3 bases from V and 5 bases from J, with 8 bases between. Germline V gives CDR1 DFQATT, CDR2 SNEGSKA (reference sequence). This CDR3 has 11 amino acids. The chain's CDR3 is CSARGRDEQYF. The CDR3 region has the DNA TGCAGTGCTAGGGGGCGCGACGAGCAGTACTTC.

As for this clone: Other DNA variants within this sample encode the same CDR3. This chain joins TRBV24-1 and TRBJ2-5, with TRBD1 as a possible D gene (6 bases). CDR1 is KGHDR and CDR2 is SFDVKD in the germline V gene. The CDR3 runs to 13 residues. V was clipped by 3 bases and J by 5 bases, with 9 bases between them. The DNA for the CDR3 is TGTGCCACCAGTGATCCCAGGGGCGAGACCCAGTACTTC. This codes for CATSDPRGETQYF.

CDR3 protein: CASSQDGTRNTEAFF. CDR3 nucleotides: TGTGCCAGCAGCCAAGACGGGACTAGGAACACTGAAGCTTTCTTT. The chain carries TRBV4-2 and TRBJ1-1; weak D call: TRBD1 (5 bases). Deletions cut 0 bases from V and 1 base from J, with 9 bases between. Germline CDR1 and CDR2: LGHNA and YNFKEQ. The CDR3 loop spans 15 amino acids.

This chain connects TRBV5-1 to TRBJ2-1; 8 bases are shared with TRBD2. The CDR3 loop spans 15 amino acids. In germline, CDR1 is SGHRS, CDR2 YFSETQ. V trimming: 6 bases; J trimming: 6 bases; junction bases outside the gene matches: 11. The CDR3 DNA reads TGCGCCAGCAACCCCCCGGGACTAGTGGGCAATGAGCAGTTCTTC. Amino acids: CASNPPGLVGNEQFF.

This rearrangement joins TRBV6-5 to TRBJ1-1; unclear D gene. This CDR3 has 13 amino acids. Germline values: CDR1 MNHEY, CDR2 SVGAGI. V gave up 6 bases and J gave up 1 base, with 9 bases separating them. In DNA form, the CDR3 reads TGTGCCAGCAGCCTCCTCAGGAACACTGAAGCTTTCTTT. Amino acids: CASSLLRNTEAFF.

This chain connects TRBV18 to TRBJ1-5, with D maybe TRBD1 (6 bases). Germline V CDR1 and CDR2: KGHSH, LQKENI. This CDR3 is built from 16 residues. V was clipped by 0 bases and J by 0 bases, with 9 bases between them. The CDR3: CASSPPSGVSNQPQHF. For the CDR3, the DNA is TGTGCCAGCTCACCACCGTCAGGGGTTAGCAATCAGCCCCAGCATTTT.

The chain carries TRBV24-1 and TRBJ2-2; D may be TRBD1 (6 bases). V was cut by 4 bases and J by 5 bases, with 13 bases left in between. This CDR3 has 15 residues. Germline V CDR1 and CDR2: KGHDR, SFDVKD. The CDR3 region is CATSDSNRVTGELFF. In DNA, the CDR3 is TGTGCCACCAGTGACAGCAACAGGGTAACCGGGGAGCTGTTTTTT.

The chain carries TRBV5-1 and TRBJ2-5, with 16 bases identical to TRBD2. From germline, CDR1 is SGHRS and CDR2 YFSETQ. The V segment lost 4 bases and the J segment 5 bases; nucleotides outside the gene matches: 5. This CDR3 comprises 16 residues. As DNA, the CDR3 is TGCGCCAGCAGCCCGGGACTAGCGGGAGGGCCGGAGACCCAGTACTTC. Translating it yields CASSPGLAGGPETQYF.

V usage is TRBV7-9 and J usage is TRBJ2-7, with a possible D match to TRBD1 (6 bases). The CDR3 has 13 residues. Trimming took 2 bases from V and 5 from J, leaving 10 bases between them. Germline CDR1 reads SEHNR; CDR2 reads FQNEAQ (reference sequence). The CDR3 sequence is CASSLTNRDEQYF. The CDR3 region has the DNA TGTGCCAGCAGCTTAACCAACAGGGACGAGCAGTACTTC.

The chain recombines TRBV28 with TRBJ1-2, with D uncertain. Germline V gene sequence: CDR1 MDHEN, CDR2 SYDVKM. The germline V and J ends were trimmed by 2 bases and 4 bases, with 5 bases remaining between them. The CDR3 totals 12 residues. The CDR3 loop is CASSLNSYGYTF. The DNA of the CDR3 is TGTGCCAGCAGTTTAAATAGCTATGGCTACACCTTC.

The V gene is TRBV10-2, the J gene TRBJ2-7, with 10 bases that match TRBD2. CDR1 is WSHSY, CDR2 SAAADI, per germline. After removal of 6 bases from V and 6 bases from J, the junction contained 11 bases not matched to a gene. The CDR3 has 15 amino acids. For the CDR3, the DNA is TGCGCCAGCAGGGGTCCACTAGCGGGAAATCCCGAGCAGTACTTC. It codes for CASRGPLAGNPEQYF.

V is TRBV4-2 and J is TRBJ2-1, with 10 bases identical to TRBD1. The V gene's germline CDR1 is LGHNA and CDR2 YNFKEQ. This CDR3 has 16 amino acids. Trimming took 4 bases from V and 4 from J; bases not matched to a gene: 7. This CDR3 is CASSPRGQGLYNEQFF. The CDR3 DNA reads as TGTGCCAGCAGCCCGCGGGGACAGGGGCTTTACAATGAGCAGTTCTTC.

This clone has only a few counts. J is TRBJ2-7 and V is TRBV15; 11 nucleotides match TRBD2. Germline V CDR1 and CDR2: LNHNV, YYDKDF (reference sequence). The CDR3 has 19 amino acids. V was pared by 4 bases and J by 0 bases, with 14 bases of the junction left unmatched. The CDR3 is CATSKAGLADTSYSYEQYF. The CDR3, as DNA: TGTGCCACCAGCAAGGCGGGACTAGCGGATACTAGTTACTCCTACGAGCAGTACTTC.

The chain links TRBV18 to TRBJ2-2; 10 nucleotides match TRBD1. The ends lost 3 bases at V and 5 bases at J; junction bases unmatched: 6. The CDR3 totals 16 residues. CDR1 KGHSH and CDR2 LQKENI come from the germline V gene. CDR3 sequence: CASSPRQGAGTGELFF. CDR3 sequence (DNA): TGTGCCAGCTCACCCCGACAGGGGGCGGGAACCGGGGAGCTGTTTTTT.

This rearrangement joins TRBV7-2 to TRBJ2-1; 11 bases match TRBD1. In germline, CDR1 is SGHTA, CDR2 FQGNSA. Germline trimming cut 4 bases from V and 3 bases from J; bases unmatched to any gene: 2. There are 15 residues in the CDR3. The CDR3, as DNA: TGTGCCAGCAGCTCGGGACAGGGGGTCTACAATGAGCAGTTCTTC. Its translation: CASSSGQGVYNEQFF.

The V gene is TRBV18, the J gene TRBJ2-7, with 7 bases identical to TRBD2. The J segment lost 5 bases and the V segment lost 2 bases, leaving 6 bases of the junction unmatched. The CDR3 runs to 14 residues. CDR1 is KGHSH, CDR2 LQKENI, per germline. CDR3 region: CASSPAGGSDEQYF. The CDR3 DNA sequence: TGTGCCAGCTCACCAGCCGGGGGGAGTGACGAGCAGTACTTC.

The chain uses TRBV13 and TRBJ1-2; D is ambiguous. Germline CDR1 is PRHDT and CDR2 is FYEKMQ (reference sequence). CDR3 size: 14 residues. V lost 3 bases and J 5 bases, leaving 13 bases between the germline ends. In DNA form, the CDR3 reads TGTGCCAGCAGCTTGGGAGGGAGAGATTATGGCTACACCTTC. Its translation is CASSLGGRDYGYTF.

The chain has TRBV27 and TRBJ2-7, with D possibly TRBD1 on 6 matching bases. The germline V and J ends were trimmed by 7 bases and 3 bases, with 16 bases remaining between them. The length of the CDR3 is 14 residues. The germline CDR1 and CDR2 sequences are MNHEY and SMNVEV (reference sequence). CDR3 nucleotide sequence: TGTGCCAGCATGGATCAGGGGCTCAGCTACGAGCAGTACTTC. Encoded protein: CASMDQGLSYEQYF.

A word on this clone: Other DNA sequences from this sample encode an identical CDR3 as well. This rearrangement joins TRBV6-6 to TRBJ1-2; D perhaps matches TRBD1 (6 bases). Germline V gives CDR1 MNHNY, CDR2 SVGAGI (reference sequence). There are 12 residues in the CDR3. V lost 4 bases and J lost 5, with 8 bases in between. The CDR3: CASSSGVYGYTF. DNA for the CDR3: TGTGCCAGCAGTTCAGGGGTATATGGCTACACCTTC.

The chain links TRBV6-2 or TRBV6-3 to TRBJ2-7, with D perhaps matching TRBD2 (5 bases). This CDR3 is 11 amino acids long. Germline CDR1 and CDR2: MNHEY and SVGEGT. V was trimmed by 6 bases and J by 3 bases, leaving 6 bases between them. CDR3 DNA: TGTGCCAGCAGCACTAGCTACGAGCAGTACTTC. Translation gives CASSTSYEQYF.

J is TRBJ2-7 and V is TRBV28; perhaps TRBD1 as D (7 bases). Germline CDR1 is MDHEN and CDR2 is SYDVKM. The CDR3 covers 15 residues. Trimming pared 6 bases from V and 2 bases from J, leaving 17 bases between. CDR3 residues: CASRPGGFSAYEQYF. Written as DNA, the CDR3 is TGTGCCAGCAGACCAGGGGGGTTTAGCGCCTACGAGCAGTACTTC.

The chain combines TRBV30 with TRBJ1-3; D not resolved. Germline V gene lookup returns CDR1 GTSNPN and CDR2 SVGIG (reference sequence). There are 15 residues in the CDR3. V lost 2 bases, J lost 2 bases, and 13 bases lay in between. The DNA of the CDR3 is TGTGCCTGGAGTATAAATCGAGGGCCTGGAAACACCATATATTTT. This encodes CAWSINRGPGNTIYF. The full variable domain, completed using reference TRBV30 and TRBJ1-3, is SQTIHQWPATLVQPVGSPLSLECTVEGTSNPNLYWYRQAAGRGLQLLFYSVGIGQISSEVPQNLSASRPQDRQFILSSKKLLLSDSGFYLCAWSINRGPGNTIYFGEGSWLTVV.